This TCR beta chain derives from a study of T-cell reconstitution after alpha-beta-depleted transplantation in children. Unique molecular identifiers were incorporated into the prepared TCRbeta library. TCRdb analysed the PCR reads with MiXCR anew, one entry per CDR3 protein. Among under 450,000 distinct CDR3 sequences listed, roughly 13% were seen once. This CDR3 is 13 amino acids long. Trimming shortened V by 4 bases and J by 7 bases, and 14 bases separated the two germline ends. Germline V gene lookup returns CDR1 SGHNT and CDR2 YYREEE (reference sequence). In its sample, this clonotype was seen a few times.

V is TRBV5-4 and J is TRBJ1-2, with TRBD1 as a possible D gene (6 bases). The origin of this receptor is a human donor who donated a stem cell graft to a child with Fanconi anemia. Sequenced material: PBMCs, taken from the stem cell graft. The CDR3 loop is CASSEQNRVGYTF. CDR3 nucleotides: TGTGCCAGCAGCGAACAGAACAGGGTTGGCTACACCTTC.